These 22 T cell receptor beta chains came from one sample sequenced in a study of cytomegalovirus exposure and HLA in healthy donors. The protocol was immunoSEQ multiplex PCR, while the TCRdb copy is restricted to in-frame clones and leaves out a portion. The table records roughly 180,000 clones, around 86% of them present only once. The sequenced sample was PBMCs. The receptors originated from a man aged 25-40 years in good health and CMV-seropositive.

The chain recombines TRBV7-2 with TRBJ1-1, with 11 nucleotides matching TRBD1. CDR1 is SGHTA and CDR2 is FQGNSA in the germline V gene. The length of the CDR3 is 20 residues. With V trimmed by 0 bases and J by 7 bases, 19 bases remained unmatched. CDR3 region: CASSLALRGGDRGILDEAFF. CDR3 DNA sequence: TGTGCCAGCAGCTTAGCGTTGCGGGGTGGGGACAGGGGGATTTTAGATGAAGCTTTCTTT.

The chain employs TRBV4-1 and TRBJ2-3; a weak D match, TRBD2 (5 bases). From germline, CDR1 is MGHRA and CDR2 YSYEKL. The V and J ends lost 0 bases and 0 bases respectively, with 13 bases between them. There are 17 residues in the CDR3. CDR3 sequence (DNA): TGCGCCAGCAGCCAAGAAGAGGGAGCCGTCAGCACAGATACGCAGTATTTT. Translation: CASSQEEGAVSTDTQYF.

This clone appeared once. The chain joins TRBV28 to TRBJ1-1; D is unresolved. Per germline, CDR1 MDHEN and CDR2 SYDVKM. The V end was cut by 11 bases, the J end by 3 bases, with 16 bases between. The CDR3 is 13 residues long. In DNA form, the CDR3 reads TGTGCCCATACGAGCGTCCTAGACACTGAAGCTTTCTTT. This encodes CAHTSVLDTEAFF.

V is TRBV7-2 and J is TRBJ2-1; D tentatively fits TRBD1 or TRBD2 (7 bases each). Germline V gene sequence: CDR1 SGHTA, CDR2 FQGNSA. This CDR3 has 15 residues. V was clipped by 3 bases and J by 3 bases, with 12 bases between them. CDR3 DNA sequence: TGTGCCAGCAGCTTCAGGGGGGAGGGCTACAATGAGCAGTTCTTC. Translation gives CASSFRGEGYNEQFF.

A few counts support this clone. The chain employs TRBV28 and TRBJ2-7; TRBD2 matches at 12 bases. The CDR3 covers 15 residues. Per germline, CDR1 MDHEN and CDR2 SYDVKM. V lost 6 bases to trimming and J lost 1 base; unmatched junction nucleotides: 4. Written as DNA, the CDR3 is TGTGCCAGCAGCCTAGCGGGAGGGGGTTCCTACGAGCAGTACTTC. This encodes CASSLAGGGSYEQYF.

This chain joins TRBV29-1 and TRBJ2-7; 9 positions agree with TRBD2. Germline V CDR1 and CDR2: SQVTM, ANQGSEA. The CDR3 sequence is 14 residues long. V lost 3 bases and J lost 2; bases outside the gene matches: 5. CDR3 protein: CSVESSGVTYEQYF. The CDR3 DNA reads TGCAGCGTTGAGTCTAGCGGGGTAACCTACGAGCAGTACTTC.

The V and J genes are TRBV2 and TRBJ2-5; TRBD1 aligns across 9 bases. The CDR3 is 12 residues long. Germline values: CDR1 SNHLY, CDR2 FYNNEI. The ends lost 11 bases at V and 4 bases at J; junction bases unmatched: 5. Here the CDR3 reads CAAGTGRETQYF. As DNA, the CDR3 is TGTGCCGCCGGGACAGGGCGAGAGACCCAGTACTTC. Drawing the rest from reference TRBV2 and TRBJ2-5, the complete variable domain is EPEVTQTPSHQVTQMGQEVILRCVPISNHLYFYWYRQILGQKVEFLVSFYNNEISEKSEIFDDQFSVERPDGSNFTLKIRSTKLEDSAMYFCAAGTGRETQYFGPGTRLLVL.

The V call is TRBV11-2, the J call TRBJ2-2, with 9 positions matching TRBD2. The CDR3 totals 15 residues. V shed 6 bases, J shed 3 bases, and the junction held 5 bases outside the gene matches. Germline V gene data show CDR1 as SGHAT and CDR2 as FQNNGV. The CDR3 sequence is CASRRSGRYTGELFF. CDR3 in DNA: TGTGCCAGCAGGCGGAGCGGGAGGTACACCGGGGAGCTGTTTTTT.

This chain joins TRBV25-1 and TRBJ1-1; no clear D. V shed 5 bases and J shed 1 base, with 8 bases lying between them. Germline V CDR1 and CDR2: MGHDK, SYGVNS. The CDR3 is 13 amino acids. CDR3 sequence: CASSIGENTEAFF. DNA of the CDR3: TGTGCCAGCAGTATCGGGGAGAACACTGAAGCTTTCTTT.

The rearrangement uses TRBV9 and TRBJ1-4; D remains ambiguous. Germline CDR1 reads SGDLS; CDR2 reads YYNGEE. V was shortened by 4 bases and J by 0 bases, with 10 bases between the two germline ends. The CDR3 loop spans 15 amino acids. CDR3: CASSPTKATNEKLFF. CDR3 nucleotides: TGTGCCAGCAGCCCGACGAAAGCAACTAATGAAAAACTGTTTTTT.

The rearrangement uses TRBV27 and TRBJ1-3; D gene uncertain. The germline V gene has CDR1 MNHEY and CDR2 SMNVEV (reference sequence). V lost 7 bases, J lost 4 bases, and 11 bases lay in between. This CDR3 spans 13 amino acids. Written as DNA, the CDR3 is TGTGCCAGCAAGTTGGCGCAGGGAAACACCATATATTTT. It yields the protein CASKLAQGNTIYF.

The rearrangement joins TRBV18 to TRBJ2-3; no clear D gene. CDR1 is KGHSH, CDR2 LQKENI, per germline. This CDR3 has 15 residues. Trimming took 3 bases from V and 2 from J, leaving 12 bases between them. In nucleotides, the CDR3 is TGTGCCAGCTCACCTTCCGGACGCAACACAGATACGCAGTATTTT. It encodes CASSPSGRNTDTQYF.

The V gene is TRBV14, the J gene TRBJ2-7; either TRBD1 or TRBD2 may supply D (5 bases each). The V end lost 5 bases, the J end lost 5 bases, and 19 bases lay between the germline ends. The germline V gene encodes CDR1 SGHDN and CDR2 FVKESK. The CDR3 consists of 15 residues. CDR3 in DNA: TGTGCCAGCAGCGGGGACGGGTACGGGAACCACGAGCAGTACTTC. This gives the protein CASSGDGYGNHEQYF.

The chain links TRBV14 to TRBJ2-2, with TRBD2 identical over 10 bases. The CDR3 contains 15 residues. In germline, CDR1 is SGHDN, CDR2 FVKESK. Trimming removed 4 bases from V and 5 bases from J; junction bases left unmatched: 4. Written as DNA, the CDR3 is TGTGCCAGCAGCCTGACTAGCGGGCTTACCGGGGAGCTGTTTTTT. The encoded protein is CASSLTSGLTGELFF.

The J gene is TRBJ2-2, the V gene TRBV11-3; TRBD1 agrees at 8 bases. Germline CDR1 and CDR2: SGHNT and YENEEA. J was trimmed by 0 bases and V by 4 bases; bases with no gene match: 7. CDR3 length equals 17 residues. The CDR3 DNA reads as TGTGCCAGCAGCTACCTAGGACAGGGCGCGAACACCGGGGAGCTGTTTTTT. This translates into CASSYLGQGANTGELFF.

CDR3 in amino acids: CASSIGPSPQHF. The CDR3 region has the DNA TGTGCCAGTAGTATAGGACCTTCGCCCCAGCATTTT. The chain combines TRBV19 with TRBJ1-5; the D is unclear. Trimming cost V 1 base and J 9 bases, with 7 bases left between them. CDR1 and CDR2 (germline): LNHDA, SQIVND (reference sequence). The length of the CDR3 is 12 residues.

The chain recombines TRBV9 with TRBJ1-3; TRBD1 aligns across 7 bases. Germline V lookup: CDR1 SGDLS, CDR2 YYNGEE. This CDR3 is 16 amino acids long. The ends lost 0 bases at V and 2 bases at J; junction bases unmatched: 5. The CDR3 DNA reads TGTGCCAGCAGCGTAGACATCACAGGGGCTGGAAACACCATATATTTT. Protein product: CASSVDITGAGNTIYF.

This sequence joins TRBV7-8 and TRBJ1-2; D ambiguous. CDR3 length equals 14 residues. V lost 5 bases to trimming and J lost 2 bases, with 12 bases between them. The germline V gene encodes CDR1 SGHVS and CDR2 FQNEAQ. The CDR3 region is CASSLEPDNYGYTF. CDR3 nucleotides: TGTGCCAGCAGCCTAGAGCCGGACAACTATGGCTACACCTTC.

The genes are TRBV14 and TRBJ2-4; 7 bases are shared with TRBD1. V trimming: 3 bases; J trimming: 1 base; junction bases outside the gene matches: 3. Per germline, CDR1 SGHDN and CDR2 FVKESK. CDR3 length: 15 residues. CDR3 sequence (DNA): TGTGCCAGCAGCCACGACAGGGCCGCCAAAAACATTCAGTACTTC. Protein: CASSHDRAAKNIQYF.

A single count supports this clone. The V call is TRBV7-6, the J call TRBJ1-6; 7 bases align to TRBD1. Germline assignment: CDR1 SGHVS and CDR2 FNYEAQ. V lost 6 bases to trimming and J lost 10 bases; unmatched junction nucleotides: 6. This CDR3 spans 13 amino acids. The CDR3 region is CASRGGEESPLHF. The CDR3 DNA reads TGTGCCAGCAGAGGGGGCGAAGAGTCACCCCTCCACTTT.

The gene calls are TRBV29-1 and TRBJ2-6; D call uncertain. CDR3 length: 13 amino acids. Trimming pared 7 bases from V and 4 bases from J, leaving 11 bases between. Germline V lookup: CDR1 SQVTM, CDR2 ANQGSEA. The CDR3 nucleotides are TGCAGCGGCTACAGTGCCGGGGCCAACGTCCTGACTTTC. Its translation is CSGYSAGANVLTF.

The chain combines TRBV5-4 with TRBJ2-7; possibly TRBD1 for D (5 bases). This CDR3 contains 15 residues. Germline V gives CDR1 SGHNT, CDR2 YYREEE (reference sequence). The germline V and J ends were trimmed by 4 bases and 1 base, with 15 bases remaining between them. The CDR3 region is CASSPHAGPSYEQYF. CDR3 bases: TGTGCCAGCAGCCCGCACGCAGGGCCTTCCTACGAGCAGTACTTC. Looking up the rest from reference TRBV5-4 and TRBJ2-7 gives the full variable domain: ETGVTQSPTHLIKTRGQQVTLRCSSQSGHNTVSWYQQALGQGPQFIFQYYREEENGRGNFPPRFSGLQFPNYSSELNVNALELDDSALYLCASSPHAGPSYEQYFGPGTRLTVT.